This TCR beta chain was observed in a study of T cells after yellow fever vaccination. Notes on the study in general: Of the clonotypes, a small share occurred in both CD4 and CD8 compartments. In post-booster samples, most primary-vaccination clones reappeared (about 97% CD4, approximately 91% CD8).

Trimming pared 5 bases from V and 7 bases from J, leaving 15 bases between. The CDR3 loop spans 14 amino acids. This clonotype was detected ten times or more. What it binds is not known. Making TCR cDNA involved 5'RACE template switching, which added UMIs and a universal primer site. TCRdb analysed the 5' RACE reads with MiXCR anew, one entry per CDR3 protein. The sample includes 100,000 to 150,000 distinct CDR3 sequences, roughly 6.7% seen only once; the top ten take around 2.6%. The J gene is TRBJ1-5, the V gene TRBV12-3 or TRBV12-4; D ambiguous. Sequenced material: CD4+ T cells sorted from PBMCs, taken around 10 days after the first yellow fever vaccination. This TCR derives from a man between 18 and 35 years old who received the YFV17D yellow fever vaccine. The CDR3 loop is CASSVGPLEQPQHF. The CDR3 DNA reads as TGTGCCAGCAGTGTCGGACCCCTCGAACAGCCCCAGCATTTT.